The following is a TCR beta chain sequence with its context. Given a much more abundant clone one base away, this may be a read error. Repertoires were generated with immunoSEQ multiplex PCR, while TCRdb's copy carries only in-frame clones and drops some. Of approximately 240,000 clones in the sample, about 82% were seen once. This entry comes from a study of blood T cell repertoires in COVID-19. Whole-study context: From the United States, Italy and Spain came samples of acute and convalescent COVID-19. Sources were T cells, B-cell-depleted T cells, or PBMCs; the material itself was cDNA or gDNA.

This CDR3 comprises 14 residues. The ends were cut back, 1 base at V and 0 bases at J, with 4 bases in the middle. The germline V gene has CDR1 MGHRA and CDR2 YSYEKL. This TCR derives from a woman in her sixties with active or convalescent COVID-19. The chain links TRBV4-1 to TRBJ1-3; no reliable D call. The material sequenced was peripheral blood. The chain's CDR3 is CASSQGHSGNTIYF. The DNA for the CDR3 is TGCGCCAGCAGCCAAGGACACTCTGGAAACACCATATATTTT.